The rows below give T cell receptor beta chains drawn from one sample of a study of Ad26.COV2.S vaccination and SARS-CoV-2 variants. Using immunoSEQ multiplex PCR, the repertoire was profiled, and TCRdb retains in-frame clones only, with some absent. Of some 350,000 clones listed, about 90% are singletons. The material sequenced was peripheral blood, taken after recovery from COVID-19. These receptors were obtained from a human donor who had recovered from COVID-19. Both conserved end residues are part of each CDR3. D genes are given only for firm matches. Not all rows give a size; the values are once, few, many and, for expanded clones, a class.

>NA|NA|TRBV4-3|TRBJ2-3
TGCGCCAGCAGCCCGGGGATGGGGGGGGCGTTGGATACGCAGTATTTT
CASSPGMGGALDTQYF
>NA|NA|TRBV7-8|TRBJ2-7
TGTGCCAGCCGGGCCGGGGGCTACTCCTACGAGCAGTACTTC
CASRAGGYSYEQYF
>NA|NA|TRBV5-1|TRBJ1-6
TGCGCCAGCAGCTTAAGTCAGGGCGGGAATTCACCCCTCCACTTT
CASSLSQGGNSPLHF
>NA|NA|TRBV2|TRBJ2-7
TGTGCCAGCAACGACGCAGCGGACGTCTCCTACGAGCAGTACTTC
CASNDAADVSYEQYF
>NA|NA|TRBV18|TRBJ2-7
TGTGCCAGCTCACCAAAACGGACAGCCTACGAGCAGTACTTC
CASSPKRTAYEQYF
>NA|NA|TRBV7-2|TRBJ2-5
TGTGCCAGCAGCTTAGCTGGGGGCGGGGAGACCCAGTACTTC
CASSLAGGGETQYF
>NA|NA|TRBV12-3/TRBV12-4|TRBJ2-1
TGTGCCAGCAGTTTAGGTCAGGGCAATGAGCAGTTCTTC
CASSLGQGNEQFF
>NA|many|TRBV18|TRBJ1-2
TGTGCCAGCTCACCACCGACGGAGTCTTATGGCTACACCTTC
CASSPPTESYGYTF
>NA|once|TRBV24-1|TRBJ1-1
TGTGCCACCAGGATATTTCCGCAGGGGTCGGAGACTGAAGCTTTCTTT
CATRIFPQGSETEAFF
>TRBD2|NA|TRBV9|TRBJ2-3
TGTGCCAGCAGCAGTAGCGGGGCAAGCACAGATACGCAGTATTTT
CASSSSGASTDTQYF
>NA|NA|TRBV14|TRBJ2-2
TGTGCCAGCAGCCATTATCAAGATACCGGGGAGCTGTTTTTT
CASSHYQDTGELFF
>TRBD2|NA|TRBV5-1|TRBJ2-3
TGCGCCAGCAGCTGGTATCCGGGGGGTTCCTTGGGGACGCAGTATTTT
CASSWYPGGSLGTQYF
>NA|NA|TRBV2|TRBJ2-5
TGTGCCAGCAGTGAAGGGATACCGGGAGCCTCATCGGAGACCCAGTACTTC
CASSEGIPGASSETQYF
>NA|NA|TRBV27|TRBJ1-2
TGTGCCAGCAGTTATAGTCTGGCCTATGGCTACACCTTC
CASSYSLAYGYTF
>TRBD2|NA|TRBV5-4|TRBJ2-4
TGTGCCAGCCGGGCTAGCGGGGGAAACATTCAGTACTTC
CASRASGGNIQYF
>NA|NA|TRBV6-2/TRBV6-3|TRBJ1-2
TGTGCCAGCAGTTCCGGCGGAGGGCGTTATGGCTACACCTTC
CASSSGGGRYGYTF
>TRBD1|NA|TRBV7-2|TRBJ2-2
TGTGCCAGCAGCTTATCGACAGGGGTAAACACCGGGGAGCTGTTTTTT
CASSLSTGVNTGELFF
>TRBD2|NA|TRBV5-1|TRBJ2-1
TGCGCCAGCAGCCCATCTAGCGGGGGGCACAATGAGCAGTTCTTC
CASSPSSGGHNEQFF
>TRBD1|NA|TRBV18|TRBJ1-2
TGTGCCAGCTCACCACCGAGAGGGGGCATTAACGACTATGGCTACACCTTC
CASSPPRGGINDYGYTF
>NA|NA|TRBV6-5|TRBJ2-1
TGTGCCAGCAGTTACGGGGCAGGCAATGAGCAGTTCTTC
CASSYGAGNEQFF
>NA|few|TRBV7-9|TRBJ1-2
TGTGCCAGCAGCTCCCCGAACAGTCCCTATGGCTACACCTTC
CASSSPNSPYGYTF
>NA|NA|TRBV6-1|TRBJ1-2
TGTGCCAGCAGTGAAGTCAGGGCCCGCTATGGCTACACCTTC
CASSEVRARYGYTF
>NA|NA|TRBV29-1|TRBJ1-1
TGCAGCGTTGGAGGGGGAGGTGGCACTGAAGCTTTCTTT
CSVGGGGGTEAFF
>TRBD2|NA|TRBV7-6|TRBJ2-1
TGTGCCAGCAGCTCCTTGGTAGCGGGGGGCTCCAATGAGCAGTTCTTC
CASSSLVAGGSNEQFF
>NA|once|TRBV9|TRBJ2-1
TGTGCCAGCAGCCCCCAGGGTTTTGCGGAGGACGGTGAGCAGTTCTTC
CASSPQGFAEDGEQFF
>NA|NA|TRBV19|TRBJ1-1
TGTGCCAGTAGTGGAATCCTAAGTGAAGCCACTGAAGCTTTCTTT
CASSGILSEATEAFF
>NA|NA|TRBV7-9|TRBJ1-2
TGTGCCAGCAGCCTGACCCTGTCGGCTACATATGGCTACACCTTC
CASSLTLSATYGYTF
>NA|NA|TRBV20-1|TRBJ1-6
TGCAGTGCTAGTCGGGGGAGAACCTATAATTCACCCCTCCACTTT
CSASRGRTYNSPLHF
>NA|NA|TRBV12-5|TRBJ2-5
TGTGCTAGTGGCCTGCAGACCCAGTACTTC
CASGLQTQYF
>TRBD2|NA|TRBV6-5|TRBJ2-2
TGTGCCAGCGGGGGGACTACGAACACCGGGGAGCTGTTTTTT
CASGGTTNTGELFF
>NA|NA|TRBV3-1/TRBV3-2|TRBJ1-4
TGTGCCAGCAGCTTTAGACAGGAAAATAATGAAAAACTGTTTTTT
CASSFRQENNEKLFF
>NA|NA|TRBV5-1|TRBJ1-2
TGCGCCAGCAGCTTGGGGTCAGGGTATAATTACTATGGCTACACCTTC
CASSLGSGYNYYGYTF
>TRBD2|NA|TRBV5-1|TRBJ2-1
TGCGCCAGCAGCTTGGCTAGCGGGGGAACGGGTGAGCAGTTCTTC
CASSLASGGTGEQFF
>TRBD1|once|TRBV7-9|TRBJ1-1
TGTGCCAGCACCCCAGACAGGGGGGCGAACACTGAAGCTTTCTTT
CASTPDRGANTEAFF
>NA|NA|TRBV11-2|TRBJ1-1
TGTGCCAGCAGCTTAGTCGTCACTGAAGCTTTCTTT
CASSLVVTEAFF
>TRBD1|NA|TRBV18|TRBJ1-2
TGTGCCAGCTCACCGGGACAGGGTAATGGCTACACCTTC
CASSPGQGNGYTF
>TRBD1|NA|TRBV7-7|TRBJ2-7
TGTGCTAGCAGCTTAGTCCTAGACAGGGCCTCGGAGCAGTACTTC
CASSLVLDRASEQYF
>NA|NA|TRBV3-1/TRBV3-2|TRBJ2-7
TGTGCCAGCAGCCAGGTGCCTGACGAGCAGTACTTC
CASSQVPDEQYF
>NA|NA|TRBV7-9|TRBJ1-3
TGTGCCAGCAGCTTAGCTATGGGGGATTCTGGAAACACCATATATTTT
CASSLAMGDSGNTIYF
>NA|NA|TRBV19|TRBJ1-2
TGTGCCAGTAGTATCGCAGGGGAAGCTAACTATGGCTACACCTTC
CASSIAGEANYGYTF
>NA|NA|TRBV18|TRBJ1-1
TGTGCCAGCTCACCACCGAACGAGGGGCCAGCTTTCTTT
CASSPPNEGPAFF
>NA|NA|TRBV16|TRBJ1-4
TGTGCCAGCAGCCAATGGGGCGATGAAAAACTGTTTTTT
CASSQWGDEKLFF
>NA|NA|TRBV25-1|TRBJ2-2
TGTGCCAGCAGTGAATCACTCGGGGAGCCCGGGGAGCTGTTTTTT
CASSESLGEPGELFF
>TRBD1|NA|TRBV7-2|TRBJ2-6
TGTGCCAGCAGCTCAGCTCTACCGGGACAGCTTATCTCTGGGGCCAACGTCCTGACTTTC
CASSSALPGQLISGANVLTF
>NA|NA|TRBV15|TRBJ2-1
TGTGCCACCAGCAGACCCCAGGAGCGCGATGAGCAGTTCTTC
CATSRPQERDEQFF
>TRBD1|few|TRBV7-8|TRBJ2-7
TGTGCCAGCAGCCTCGGGACAGGGTCATACGAGCAGTACTTC
CASSLGTGSYEQYF